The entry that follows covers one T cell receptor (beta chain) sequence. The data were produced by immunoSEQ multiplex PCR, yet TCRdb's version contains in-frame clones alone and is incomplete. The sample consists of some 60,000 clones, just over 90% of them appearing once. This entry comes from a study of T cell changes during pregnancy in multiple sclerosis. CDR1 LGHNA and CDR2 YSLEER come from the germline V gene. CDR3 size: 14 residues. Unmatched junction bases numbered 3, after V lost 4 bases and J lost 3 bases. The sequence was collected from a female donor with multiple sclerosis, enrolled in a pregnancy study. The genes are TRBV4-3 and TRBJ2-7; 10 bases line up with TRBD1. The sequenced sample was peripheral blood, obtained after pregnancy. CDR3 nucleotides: TGCGCCAGCAGCCTCGACAGGGGGCTCTACGAGCAGTACTTC. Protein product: CASSLDRGLYEQYF.